This T cell receptor (beta chain) was captured in a study of early T cells in non-severe SARS-CoV-2 infection. Study-level background: Chains were unpaired, as sequencing was done on bulk RNA from unsorted whole blood.

Individual cDNA molecules were tagged with unique molecular identifiers, the study reported. TCRdb fed the 5' RACE reads into MiXCR, producing one record per CDR3 protein. The table includes 66,000 or so distinct CDR3 sequences, under 15% detected once. V lost 4 bases, J lost 5 bases, and 6 bases lay in between. The CDR3 contains 12 residues. The germline V gene has CDR1 ENHRY and CDR2 SYGVKD. This clonotype was observed a few times. Its matching antigen is unknown. Study-wide points: Matching against VDJdb likely underestimated virus-specific expansions, favoring anti-spike CD8.

The receptor was derived from an adult who was a healthcare worker with PCR-confirmed SARS-CoV-2 infection or an uninfected control (not recorded which). The sequenced sample consisted of whole blood. The chain has TRBV10-3 and TRBJ1-5; possibly TRBD1 for D (6 bases). CDR3: CAISGTDQPQHF. CDR3 nucleotide sequence: TGTGCCATCAGTGGGACAGATCAGCCCCAGCATTTT.